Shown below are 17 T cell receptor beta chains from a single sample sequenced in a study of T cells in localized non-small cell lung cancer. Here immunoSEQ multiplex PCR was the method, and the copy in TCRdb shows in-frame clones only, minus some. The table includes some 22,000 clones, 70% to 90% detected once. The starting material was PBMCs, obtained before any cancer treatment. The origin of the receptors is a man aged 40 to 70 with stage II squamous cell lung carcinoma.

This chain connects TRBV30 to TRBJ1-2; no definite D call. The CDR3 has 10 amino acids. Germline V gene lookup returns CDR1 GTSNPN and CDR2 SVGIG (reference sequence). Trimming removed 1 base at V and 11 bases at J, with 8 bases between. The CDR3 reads CAWSAEDYTF. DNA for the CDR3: TGTGCCTGGAGTGCTGAGGATTACACCTTC.

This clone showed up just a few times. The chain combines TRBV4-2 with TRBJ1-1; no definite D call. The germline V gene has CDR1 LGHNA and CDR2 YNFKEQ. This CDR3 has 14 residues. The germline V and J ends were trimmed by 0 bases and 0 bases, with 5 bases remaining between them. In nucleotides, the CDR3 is TGTGCCAGCAGCCAAGACGGAATGAACACTGAAGCTTTCTTT. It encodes CASSQDGMNTEAFF.

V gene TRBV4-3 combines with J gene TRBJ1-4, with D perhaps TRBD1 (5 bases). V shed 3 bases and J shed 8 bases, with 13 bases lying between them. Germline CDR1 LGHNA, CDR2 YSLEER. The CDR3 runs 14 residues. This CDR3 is CASSHGQGGEKLFF. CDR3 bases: TGCGCCAGCAGCCACGGCCAGGGAGGAGAAAAACTGTTTTTT.

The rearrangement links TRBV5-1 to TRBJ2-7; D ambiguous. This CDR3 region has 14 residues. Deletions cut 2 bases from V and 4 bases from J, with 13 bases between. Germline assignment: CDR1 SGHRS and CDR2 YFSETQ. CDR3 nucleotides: TGCGCCAGCAGCTTCGGACGCCCGACATACGAGCAGTACTTC. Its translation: CASSFGRPTYEQYF. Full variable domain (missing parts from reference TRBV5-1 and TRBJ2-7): KAGVTQTPRYLIKTRGQQVTLSCSPISGHRSVSWYQQTPGQGLQFLFEYFSETQRNKGNFPGRFSGRQFSNSRSEMNVSTLELGDSALYLCASSFGRPTYEQYFGPGTRLTVT.

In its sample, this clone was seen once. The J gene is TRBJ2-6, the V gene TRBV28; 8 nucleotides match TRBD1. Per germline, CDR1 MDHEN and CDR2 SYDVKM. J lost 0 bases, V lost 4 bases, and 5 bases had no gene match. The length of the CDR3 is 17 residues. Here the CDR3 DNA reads TGTGCCAGCAGTTCGAACAGGGGGGTCTCTGGGGCCAACGTCCTGACTTTC. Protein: CASSSNRGVSGANVLTF. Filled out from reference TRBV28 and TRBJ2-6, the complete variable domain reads DVKVTQSSRYLVKRTGEKVFLECVQDMDHENMFWYRQDPGLGLRLIYFSYDVKMKEKGDIPEGYSVSREKKERFSLILESASTNQTSMYLCASSSNRGVSGANVLTFGAGSRLTVL.

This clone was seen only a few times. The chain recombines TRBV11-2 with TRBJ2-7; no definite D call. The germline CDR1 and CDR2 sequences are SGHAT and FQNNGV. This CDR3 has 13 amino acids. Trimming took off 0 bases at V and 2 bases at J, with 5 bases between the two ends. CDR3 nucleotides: TGTGCCAGCAGCTTAGATCCCCCCTACGAGCAGTACTTC. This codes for CASSLDPPYEQYF.

The CDR3 DNA sequence: TGTGCCAGCAGCTTCACCGGGACAGAATCCACTGAAGCTTTCTTT. Encoded protein: CASSFTGTESTEAFF. The V call is TRBV7-9, the J call TRBJ1-1, with 7 nucleotides matching TRBD1. The V gene's germline CDR1 is SEHNR and CDR2 FQNEAQ (reference sequence). CDR3 length: 15 residues. The junction had 8 bases not matched to a gene; V was cut back by 3 bases and J by 4 bases. The full variable domain, its missing parts supplied by reference TRBV7-9 and TRBJ1-1, is DTGVSQNPRHKITKRGQNVTFRCDPISEHNRLYWYRQTLGQGPEFLTYFQNEAQLEKSRLLSDRFSAERPKGSFSTLEIQRTEQGDSAMYLCASSFTGTESTEAFFGQGTRLTVV.

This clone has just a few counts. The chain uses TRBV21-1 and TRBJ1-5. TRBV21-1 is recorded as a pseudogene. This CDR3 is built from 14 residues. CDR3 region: CASRLHWHHQPQHF. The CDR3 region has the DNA TGTGCCAGCAGGCTACATTGGCATCATCAGCCCCAGCATTTT.

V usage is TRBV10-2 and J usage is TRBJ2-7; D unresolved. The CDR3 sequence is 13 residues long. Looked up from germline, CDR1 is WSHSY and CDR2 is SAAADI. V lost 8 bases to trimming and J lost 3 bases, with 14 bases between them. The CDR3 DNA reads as TGCGCCAGCCGTGCTTTCGCCGTCTACGAGCAGTACTTC. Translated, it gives CASRAFAVYEQYF.

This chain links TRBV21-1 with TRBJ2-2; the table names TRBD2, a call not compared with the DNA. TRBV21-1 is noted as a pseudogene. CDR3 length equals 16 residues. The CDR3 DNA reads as TGTGCCAGCAACAACGGGGGGAGGGCGAACACCGGGGAGCTGTTTTTT. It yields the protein CASNNGGRANTGELFF.

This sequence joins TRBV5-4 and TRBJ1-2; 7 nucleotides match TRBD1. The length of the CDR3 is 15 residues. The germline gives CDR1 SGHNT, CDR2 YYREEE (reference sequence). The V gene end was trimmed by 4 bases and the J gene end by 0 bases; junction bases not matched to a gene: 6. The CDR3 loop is CASSHPDRTNYGYTF. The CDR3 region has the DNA TGTGCCAGCAGCCACCCGGACAGGACTAACTATGGCTACACCTTC.

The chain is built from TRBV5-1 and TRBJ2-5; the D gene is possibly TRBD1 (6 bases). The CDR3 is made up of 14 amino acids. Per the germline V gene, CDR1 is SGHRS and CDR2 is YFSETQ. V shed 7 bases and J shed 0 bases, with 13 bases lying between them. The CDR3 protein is CASRNRVDQETQYF. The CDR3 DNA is TGCGCCAGCCGGAACAGGGTGGACCAAGAGACCCAGTACTTC.

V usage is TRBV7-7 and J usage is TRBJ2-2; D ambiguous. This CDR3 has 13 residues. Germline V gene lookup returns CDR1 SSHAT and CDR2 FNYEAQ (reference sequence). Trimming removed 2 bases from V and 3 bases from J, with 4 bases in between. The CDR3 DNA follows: TGTGCCAGCAGCTTAACAGACACCGGGGAGCTGTTTTTT. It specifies CASSLTDTGELFF.

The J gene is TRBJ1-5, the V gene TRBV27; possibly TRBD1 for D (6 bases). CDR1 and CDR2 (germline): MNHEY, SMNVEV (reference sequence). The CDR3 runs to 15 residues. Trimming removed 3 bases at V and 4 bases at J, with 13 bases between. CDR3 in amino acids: CASSFLGQTNQPQHF. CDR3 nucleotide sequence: TGTGCCAGCAGTTTTCTAGGACAGACGAATCAGCCCCAGCATTTT.

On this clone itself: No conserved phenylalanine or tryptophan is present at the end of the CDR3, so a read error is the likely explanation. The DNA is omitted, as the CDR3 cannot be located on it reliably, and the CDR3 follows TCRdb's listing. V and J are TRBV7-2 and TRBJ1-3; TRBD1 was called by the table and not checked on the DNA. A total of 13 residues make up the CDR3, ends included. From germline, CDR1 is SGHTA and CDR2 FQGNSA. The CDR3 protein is CASSLVWDTKLSL.

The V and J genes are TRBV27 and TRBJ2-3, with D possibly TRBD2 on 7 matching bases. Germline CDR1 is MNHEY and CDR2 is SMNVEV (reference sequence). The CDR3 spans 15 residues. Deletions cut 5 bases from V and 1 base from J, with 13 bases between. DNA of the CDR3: TGTGCCAGCAGTCTCGGGGGGCTTGGCACAGATACGCAGTATTTT. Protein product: CASSLGGLGTDTQYF.

The CDR3 loop is CASSYSRWAANYGYTF. The CDR3 bases are TGTGCCAGCAGTTACTCCAGATGGGCCGCTAACTATGGCTACACCTTC. The chain couples TRBV6-5 to TRBJ1-2; D not resolved. V lost 0 bases, J lost 0 bases, and 11 bases lay in between. CDR3 length: 16 residues. Looked up from germline, CDR1 is MNHEY and CDR2 is SVGAGI.